This T cell receptor (beta chain) was found in a study of T cell responses to AZD1222 COVID-19 vaccine. Study-level background: Second-dose groups at about 4 or about 12 weeks were pooled.

Data came from immunoSEQ multiplex PCR; TCRdb stores just in-frame clones and leaves some out. The table includes some 150,000 clones, about nine tenths detected once. Germline V CDR1 and CDR2: SGHRS, YFSETQ. This CDR3 has 15 residues. V was trimmed by 4 bases and J by 2 bases, leaving 16 bases between them. Study-level points and caveats: A rise in Spike-specific TCR breadth and depth followed two AZD1222 doses. Clonal diversity may have been underestimated, and the donors were mostly white British, with more females than males.

As regards this clone: Its antigen is undetermined.

The starting material was peripheral blood, obtained on day 0 of AZD1222 vaccination. The chain combines TRBV5-1 with TRBJ2-7; D not resolved. The origin of this receptor is an adult in good health. Here the CDR3 reads CASSPEDSVPYEQYF. Here the CDR3 DNA reads TGCGCCAGCAGCCCGGAAGATAGTGTCCCCTACGAGCAGTACTTC.